This T cell receptor (beta chain) comes out of a study of beta chain features in type 1 diabetes. Investigators reverse transcribed all isolated RNA, so they sequenced expressed TCRB transcripts. Method: immunoSEQ multiplex PCR; TCRdb's copy keeps in-frame clones and lacks some. The data show more than 150,000 clones, roughly an eighth seen once. V was shortened by 0 bases and J by 2 bases, with 11 bases between the two germline ends. The CDR3 runs to 15 residues. From germline, CDR1 is SGHNT and CDR2 YYREEE (reference sequence). This TCR derives from a woman aged 18-29 years in good health. Sequencing input: central memory CD4+ T cells from blood. The chain is built from TRBV5-4 and TRBJ1-2; perhaps TRBD1 as D (5 bases). Here the CDR3 reads CASSLAVAGNYGYTF. The CDR3, as DNA: TGTGCCAGCAGCTTGGCCGTGGCAGGGAACTATGGCTACACCTTC.